The rows below give T cell receptor beta chains drawn from one sample of a study of blood T cell repertoires in COVID-19. Profiling relied on immunoSEQ multiplex PCR, and the TCRdb table lists in-frame clones only, not all of them. The data contain 200,000 to 250,000 clones, around 82% of them singletons. Sequencing was carried out using peripheral blood. All receptors derive from a woman aged 80 or over with acute or convalescent COVID-19. CDR3s leave out the opening cysteine and the closing phenylalanine or tryptophan. Fields, in order: clone size, V gene, CDR3 protein. Clone sizes are given selectively: once, few, many, or a class where the clone is expanded.

- TRBV5-4 ASSPPTSVTGANVLT
- TRBV7-2 ASSSYTGELF
- TRBV30 AWSVGYRANTEAF
few TRBV6-2/TRBV6-3 ASSYLAGGQETQY
- TRBV2 ASSGTGDRNQPQH
- TRBV10-3 AITQRGAGRDEQF
- TRBV5-1 ASSIVSGVYNEQF
few TRBV11-3 ASSPNLGETQY
few TRBV28 ASSPDRGRFYYGYT
- TRBV2 ASTLGQATSPLH
- TRBV30 AWSVQDATEAF
- TRBV12-3/TRBV12-4 ASSSPGQSGYT
- TRBV2 ASTGGDRGSADTQY
- TRBV19 ASSPTGDTTTNEKLF
- TRBV10-3 AISGLAGTDTQY
once TRBV27 ATRTGRLMNTEAF
- TRBV6-5 ASRRQRGTDTQY
few TRBV5-1 ASSPPGLGEAF
- TRBV18 ASSPPGGNEQF
- TRBV7-2 ASSLDRGDNQPQH
once TRBV18 ASSQAPGQGNSPLH
few TRBV5-4 ASSVPQGNTEAF
few TRBV18 ASSPVRGSNSPLH
- TRBV4-2 ASSQDRGSNQPQH
- TRBV3-1/TRBV3-2 ASSQDPRTSGGHSYNEQF
- TRBV7-9 ASSFSGLGASGANVLT
- TRBV5-1 ASSFPGQGSTEAF
- TRBV2 ASSARTPEAF
- TRBV4-2 ASSRLQGNNEQF
- TRBV19 ASKQGSSINQPQH
- TRBV7-2 ASSAVNTGELF
few TRBV7-9 ASSVPGLAGGLKTQY
once TRBV20-1 SVSRLSGTGFLSNQPQH
- TRBV4-3 ASSQGQGLEQY
- TRBV5-1 ASSLGEAGNQPQH
- TRBV6-1 ASSEVLSGGGNEQF
- TRBV7-9 ASSPSGGYSYNEQF
few TRBV10-3 AISQTPRGGDTQY
- TRBV30 AWSGARRETQY
- TRBV7-9 ASSLEGRVNEQY